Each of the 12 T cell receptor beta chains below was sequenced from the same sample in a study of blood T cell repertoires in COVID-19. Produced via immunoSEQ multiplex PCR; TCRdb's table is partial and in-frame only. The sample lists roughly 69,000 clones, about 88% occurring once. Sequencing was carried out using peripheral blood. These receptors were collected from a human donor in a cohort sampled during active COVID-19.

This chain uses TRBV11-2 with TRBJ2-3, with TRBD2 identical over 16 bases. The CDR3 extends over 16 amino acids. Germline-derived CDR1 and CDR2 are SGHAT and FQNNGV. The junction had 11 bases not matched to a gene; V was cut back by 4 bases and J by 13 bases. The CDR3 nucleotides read TGTGCCAGCAGCTCGACCCCCGGGACTAGCGGGAGGGTGGAGTATTTT. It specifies CASSSTPGTSGRVEYF.

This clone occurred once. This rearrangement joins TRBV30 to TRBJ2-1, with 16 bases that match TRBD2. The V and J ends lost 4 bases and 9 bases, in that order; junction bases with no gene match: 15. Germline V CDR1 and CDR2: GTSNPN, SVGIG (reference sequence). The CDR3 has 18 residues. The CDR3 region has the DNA TGTGCCTGGACTCCCAGGAGGGGGACTAGCGGGAGGGAGGGTGAGCAGTTCTTC. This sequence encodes CAWTPRRGTSGREGEQFF.

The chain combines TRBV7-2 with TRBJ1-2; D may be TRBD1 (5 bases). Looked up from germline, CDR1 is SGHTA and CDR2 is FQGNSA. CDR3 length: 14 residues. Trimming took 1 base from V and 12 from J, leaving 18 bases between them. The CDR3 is CASSLGSRGGKHTF. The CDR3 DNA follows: TGTGCCAGCAGCTTAGGTTCTCGGGGGGGGAAACACACCTTC.

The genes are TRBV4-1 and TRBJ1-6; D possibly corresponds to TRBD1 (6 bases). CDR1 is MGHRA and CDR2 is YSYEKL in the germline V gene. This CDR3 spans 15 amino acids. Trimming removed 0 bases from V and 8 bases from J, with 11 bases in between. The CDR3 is CASSQEFQGYSPLHF. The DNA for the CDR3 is TGCGCCAGCAGCCAAGAGTTCCAGGGGTATTCACCCCTCCACTTT.

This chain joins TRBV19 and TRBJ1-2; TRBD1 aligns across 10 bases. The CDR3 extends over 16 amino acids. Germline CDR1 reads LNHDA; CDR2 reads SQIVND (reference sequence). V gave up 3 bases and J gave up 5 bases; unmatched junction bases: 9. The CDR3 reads CASSIGTGEWRYGYTF. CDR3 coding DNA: TGTGCCAGTAGTATCGGGACAGGGGAATGGAGGTATGGCTACACCTTC.

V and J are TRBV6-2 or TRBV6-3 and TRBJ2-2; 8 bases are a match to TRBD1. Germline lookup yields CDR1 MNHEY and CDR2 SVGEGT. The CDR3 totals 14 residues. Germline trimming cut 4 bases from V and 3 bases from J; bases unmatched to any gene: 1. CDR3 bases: TGTGCCAGCAGTTGGACAGGGTACACCGGGGAGCTGTTTTTT. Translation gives CASSWTGYTGELFF.

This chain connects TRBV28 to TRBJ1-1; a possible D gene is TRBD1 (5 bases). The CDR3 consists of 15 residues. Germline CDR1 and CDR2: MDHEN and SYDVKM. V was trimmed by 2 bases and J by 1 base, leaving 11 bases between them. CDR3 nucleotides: TGTGCCAGCAGTTTAGGGGGAGGAGGGAACACTGAAGCTTTCTTT. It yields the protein CASSLGGGGNTEAFF.

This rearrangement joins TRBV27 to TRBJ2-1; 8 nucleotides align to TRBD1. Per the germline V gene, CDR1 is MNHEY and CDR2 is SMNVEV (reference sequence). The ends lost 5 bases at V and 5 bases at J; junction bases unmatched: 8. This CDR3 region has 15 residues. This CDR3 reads CASSLDRGKNNEQFF. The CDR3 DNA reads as TGTGCCAGCAGTCTCGACAGGGGAAAAAACAATGAGCAGTTCTTC.

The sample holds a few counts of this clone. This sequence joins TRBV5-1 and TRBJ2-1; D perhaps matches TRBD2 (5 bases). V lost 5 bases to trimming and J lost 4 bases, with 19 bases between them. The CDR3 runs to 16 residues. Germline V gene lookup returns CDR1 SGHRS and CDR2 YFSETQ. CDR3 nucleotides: TGCGCCAGCAGACGTCTAGCCCAACGAAATTACAATGAGCAGTTCTTC. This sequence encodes CASRRLAQRNYNEQFF.

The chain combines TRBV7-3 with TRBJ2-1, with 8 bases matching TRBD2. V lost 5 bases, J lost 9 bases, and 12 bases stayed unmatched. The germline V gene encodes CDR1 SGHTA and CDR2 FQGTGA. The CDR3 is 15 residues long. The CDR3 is CASSPGGTSSPEQFF. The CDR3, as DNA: TGTGCCAGCAGCCCGGGAGGGACTAGTTCCCCTGAGCAGTTCTTC.

CDR3 amino acids: CASSRGQVHTGELFF. The CDR3, as DNA: TGTGCCAGCAGCCGAGGACAGGTGCACACCGGGGAGCTGTTTTTT. This sequence joins TRBV3-1 (or the pseudogene TRBV3-2) and TRBJ2-2, with 7 positions matching TRBD1. CDR1 is LGHDT, CDR2 YNNKEL, per germline (reference sequence). V was pared by 4 bases and J by 3 bases, with 5 bases of the junction left unmatched. The CDR3 sequence is 15 residues long.

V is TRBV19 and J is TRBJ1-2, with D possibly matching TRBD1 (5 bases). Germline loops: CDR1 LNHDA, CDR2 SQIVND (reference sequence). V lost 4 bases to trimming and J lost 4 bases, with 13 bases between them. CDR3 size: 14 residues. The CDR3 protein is CASSKQAAVYGYTF. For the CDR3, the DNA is TGTGCCAGTAGTAAACAGGCCGCCGTCTATGGCTACACCTTC. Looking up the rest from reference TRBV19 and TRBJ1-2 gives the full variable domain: DGGITQSPKYLFRKEGQNVTLSCEQNLNHDAMYWYRQDPGQGLRLIYYSQIVNDFQKGDIAEGYSVSREKKESFPLTVTSAQKNPTAFYLCASSKQAAVYGYTFGSGTRLTVV.